What follows are 28 T cell receptor beta chains derived from one specimen sequenced in a study of T cells in Graves' hyperthyroidism and ophthalmopathy (dated by TCRdb to between 2018 and 2020). The library was produced with multiplex PCR. The run used an Illumina HiSeq 2000. The TCR beta CDR3 regions were amplified from the RNA transcripts. A first-round RT-PCR of the TCR CDR3 used the HTBI primer set with the Qiagen OneStep RT-PCR kit. TCRdb redid the processing of the public reads, applying fastp at Q25 and MiXCR, and retained in-frame beta chains. Each record represents a unique CDR3 protein, reported with the most common genes and DNA among its rows. The sample table shows about 52,000 distinct CDR3 sequences, and around half are seen once. The ten biggest clones cover approximately 9% of the sample. Sequenced sample: blood. These receptors were taken from a woman aged 50 to 60 with Graves' ophthalmopathy.

J is TRBJ2-5 and V is TRBV7-9, with 11 bases that match TRBD1. The CDR3 is 15 amino acids. J lost 5 bases, V lost 4 bases, and 6 bases had no gene match. Germline CDR1 is SEHNR and CDR2 is FQNEAQ (reference sequence). The CDR3 DNA is TGTGCCAGCAGCTCCGGACAGGGGGCAACGGAGACCCAGTACTTC. Encoded protein: CASSSGQGATETQYF.

V gene TRBV7-4 combines with J gene TRBJ2-1, with 7 bases aligning to TRBD2. V dropped 5 bases and J dropped 4; count of bases not matched to a gene: 11. CDR3 length: 16 amino acids. Germline V gene sequence: CDR1 SGHVT, CDR2 SQSDAQ. The CDR3 DNA reads TGTGCCAGCAGCGTTAGGGCTAGCGGTACTTACAATGAGCAGTTCTTC. It encodes CASSVRASGTYNEQFF.

This clonotype was found many times. The chain joins TRBV20-1 to TRBJ2-1; tentative D call: TRBD2 (6 bases). CDR1 DFQATT and CDR2 SNEGSKA come from the germline V gene (reference sequence). The length of the CDR3 is 13 residues. Trimming left V 1 base short and J 8 bases short, with 12 bases between. DNA of the CDR3: TGCAGTGCTAGAGGGCCAGGGAGGTATGAGCAGTTCTTC. It encodes CSARGPGRYEQFF.

This clonotype came up many times. This sequence joins TRBV9 and TRBJ2-7, with D maybe TRBD2 (5 bases). V lost 0 bases, J lost 2 bases, and 9 bases lay in between. Germline values: CDR1 SGDLS, CDR2 YYNGEE. The CDR3 has 14 residues. CDR3 sequence (DNA): TGTGCCAGCAGCGTAGGGCTGGGAGCCTACGAGCAGTACTTC. Its translation: CASSVGLGAYEQYF.

This clonotype is medium-sized by share. The rearrangement joins TRBV15 to TRBJ1-5; D is uncertain. The CDR3 length is 15 residues. Per germline, CDR1 LNHNV and CDR2 YYDKDF (reference sequence). V lost 1 base, J lost 2 bases, and 9 bases lay in between. DNA of the CDR3: TGTGCCACCAGCAGAGGGGAGTTCGGCAATCAGCCCCAGCATTTT. Translated, it gives CATSRGEFGNQPQHF.

In the case of this clonotype: At one boundary the junction diverges from the germline segment, which might be a read error. J is TRBJ1-4 and V is TRBV2; D might be TRBD1 (5 bases). This CDR3 spans 14 amino acids. Germline CDR1 SNHLY, CDR2 FYNNEI. The CDR3 is CASGSGLDNEELFF. CDR3 in DNA: TGTGCCAGCGGTTCGGGACTGGATAATGAAGAACTGTTTTTT.

The chain carries TRBV10-1 and TRBJ2-5, with unresolved D. V lost 0 bases and J lost 4, with 6 bases in between. The CDR3 length is 13 residues. In germline, CDR1 is WNHNN, CDR2 SYGVQD (reference sequence). CDR3 residues: CASSESKLETQYF. The CDR3 region has the DNA TGCGCCAGCAGTGAGTCGAAACTAGAGACCCAGTACTTC.

The genes are TRBV6-5 and TRBJ1-5; D unresolved. Per the germline V gene, CDR1 is MNHEY and CDR2 is SVGAGI. Trimming removed 5 bases at V and 0 bases at J, with 8 bases between. CDR3 length equals 14 residues. The CDR3 loop reads CASSNKNSNQPQHF. The CDR3 nucleotides are TGTGCCAGCAGTAACAAGAATAGCAATCAGCCCCAGCATTTT.

There are many counts of this clonotype. The chain recombines TRBV2 with TRBJ2-7; D unresolved. Germline V CDR1 and CDR2: SNHLY, FYNNEI. Trimming left V 7 bases short and J 3 bases short, with 10 bases between. The CDR3 contains 12 residues. CDR3 loop: CASIGVGYEQYF. In DNA, the CDR3 is TGTGCCAGCATAGGAGTGGGCTACGAGCAGTACTTC.

This chain links TRBV2 with TRBJ1-1; D is possibly TRBD1 (5 bases). Germline lookup yields CDR1 SNHLY and CDR2 FYNNEI. CDR3 length: 13 amino acids. The germline V and J ends were trimmed by 4 bases and 5 bases, with 11 bases remaining between them. As DNA, the CDR3 is TGTGCCAGCAGTGTCCAGGGAGGAACTGAAGCTTTCTTT. Translation: CASSVQGGTEAFF.

This sequence joins TRBV20-1 and TRBJ2-7, with TRBD2 as a possible D gene (6 bases). Germline assignment: CDR1 DFQATT and CDR2 SNEGSKA (reference sequence). This CDR3 has 13 amino acids. The CDR3 here is CSVPGLARAEQYF. The CDR3 DNA reads TGCAGCGTCCCGGGTCTAGCGAGAGCCGAGCAGTACTTC.

By sample share, this clonotype is medium-sized. DNA of the CDR3: TGTGCCACCAGCAGAGATAGGCGGGGTTCCTACGAGCAGTACTTC. Protein sequence: CATSRDRRGSYEQYF. This chain joins TRBV15 and TRBJ2-7; TRBD2 is a possible D gene (6 bases). The CDR3 is 15 residues long. Trimming cost V 0 bases and J 1 base, with 10 bases left between them. CDR1 LNHNV and CDR2 YYDKDF come from the germline V gene (reference sequence).

The V gene is TRBV29-1, the J gene TRBJ2-7; 12 positions agree with TRBD2. The CDR3 is made up of 16 amino acids. Trimming took 7 bases from V and 3 from J; bases not matched to a gene: 13. The germline V gene encodes CDR1 SQVTM and CDR2 ANQGSEA. The CDR3 coding sequence is TGCAGCGGCCGGACTAGCGGGAAGTCTCATAGCTACGAGCAGTACTTC. Protein product: CSGRTSGKSHSYEQYF.

V and J are TRBV7-6 and TRBJ2-7, with TRBD1 as a possible D gene (6 bases). CDR1 is SGHVS and CDR2 is FNYEAQ in the germline V gene. The germline V and J ends were trimmed by 7 bases and 0 bases, with 22 bases remaining between them. The CDR3 runs 17 residues. The DNA of the CDR3 is TGTGCCAGCAACAGAGGGGGTGCACCTCCGTGCTCCTACGAGCAGTACTTC. Translating it yields CASNRGGAPPCSYEQYF.

With respect to this clonotype: At one of its ends the junction is not consistent with the germline gene, which may arise from a read error. The chain recombines TRBV6-2 or TRBV6-3 with TRBJ1-1; D call uncertain. The CDR3 extends over 18 amino acids. CDR1 MNHEY and CDR2 SVGEGT come from the germline V gene. The CDR3 coding sequence is TGTGTCAGCAGTTACTCGAGCGGAGTGGGGAGTGAGAACACTGAAGCTTTCTTT. This translates into CVSSYSSGVGSENTEAFF.

In this sample, this clonotype turned up many times. This rearrangement joins TRBV9 to TRBJ2-7, with D perhaps being TRBD1 or TRBD2 (5 bases each). V was shortened by 0 bases and J by 0 bases, with 10 bases between the two germline ends. The CDR3 totals 15 residues. Germline V gene lookup returns CDR1 SGDLS and CDR2 YYNGEE. CDR3 sequence: CASSVVGDPSYEQYF. The DNA of the CDR3 is TGTGCCAGCAGCGTAGTGGGGGACCCCTCCTACGAGCAGTACTTC.

The rearrangement links TRBV20-1 to TRBJ2-5, with 8 bases that match TRBD1. The CDR3 is made up of 13 amino acids. Losses at the gene ends were 6 bases for V and 5 bases for J; bases not matched to a gene: 8. Germline CDR1 DFQATT, CDR2 SNEGSKA (reference sequence). The CDR3 reads CSAAQGASETQYF. CDR3 in DNA: TGCAGTGCCGCCCAGGGGGCGAGCGAGACCCAGTACTTC.

Comment on this clonotype: The CDR3 does not end in the conserved phenylalanine or tryptophan, so this is likely a read error. This chain uses TRBV11-1 with TRBJ2-3, with TRBD1 as a possible D gene (6 bases). Between the trimmed V and J ends, which lost 6 bases and 4 bases, there was a span of 14 bases. The CDR3 runs to 14 residues. CDR1 and CDR2 (germline): SGHAT, FQDESV (reference sequence). In nucleotides, the CDR3 is TGTGCCAGCAGGTCTAGTGGGGGCTCAGATACGCAGTATCTT. It specifies CASRSSGGSDTQYL.

For this clonotype: Mismatch with germline at one junction end may stem from a read error. The chain links TRBV11-2 to TRBJ2-7; D remains unclear. Germline CDR1 SGHAT, CDR2 FQNNGV. The CDR3 totals 12 residues. Here the CDR3 reads CAWSGSSYEQYF. The CDR3 coding sequence is TGTGCCTGGAGTGGTAGCTCCTATGAGCAGTACTTC.

This sequence joins TRBV29-1 and TRBJ2-3; 7 bases agree with TRBD1. This CDR3 region has 12 residues. After removal of 8 bases from V and 3 bases from J, the junction contained 5 bases not matched to a gene. From germline, CDR1 is SQVTM and CDR2 ANQGSEA. The CDR3 coding sequence is TGCAGCATCGGGACAGCTACAGATACGCAGTATTTT. Amino acids: CSIGTATDTQYF.

There are many counts of this clonotype. The rearrangement uses TRBV9 and TRBJ2-2; D is ambiguous. Germline CDR1 and CDR2: SGDLS and YYNGEE. The CDR3 has 14 amino acids. Trimming shortened V by 2 bases and J by 6 bases, and 11 bases separated the two germline ends. The CDR3 DNA reads TGTGCCAGCAGCGTTTTTAGTGGAGCCGGGGAGCTGTTTTTT. Translation gives CASSVFSGAGELFF.

This clonotype was observed at least ten times. The CDR3, as DNA: TGCAGTGCTAGAGTAGCCGGGACTAGCATTGAGACCCAGTACTTC. Residues: CSARVAGTSIETQYF. This chain joins TRBV20-1 and TRBJ2-5; 9 bases match TRBD2. V lost 1 base and J lost 5; bases outside the gene matches: 8. The CDR3 runs to 15 residues. Looked up from germline, CDR1 is DFQATT and CDR2 is SNEGSKA (reference sequence).

The rearrangement links TRBV28 to TRBJ2-1; 8 bases map to TRBD2. The V gene end was trimmed by 8 bases and the J gene end by 5 bases; junction bases not matched to a gene: 14. From germline, CDR1 is MDHEN and CDR2 SYDVKM. The CDR3 extends over 16 amino acids. CDR3 sequence (DNA): TGTGCCAGCCAAATTTCCGGGACTAGTGGTCACAATGAGCAGTTCTTC. The encoded protein is CASQISGTSGHNEQFF.

This chain links TRBV7-9 with TRBJ2-1; D perhaps matches TRBD1 (5 bases). V lost 8 bases and J lost 3, with 8 bases in between. The CDR3 is 12 amino acids. Germline-derived CDR1 and CDR2 are SEHNR and FQNEAQ (reference sequence). For the CDR3, the DNA is TGTGCCAGCGAACAGGTCTACAATGAGCAGTTCTTC. Translating it yields CASEQVYNEQFF.

This clonotype was counted ten times or more. The chain employs TRBV5-6 and TRBJ2-7; D gene uncertain. Deletions cut 2 bases from V and 4 bases from J, with 10 bases between. CDR1 is SGHDT and CDR2 is YYEEEE in the germline V gene. The CDR3 sequence is 13 residues long. The CDR3 DNA reads TGTGCCAGCAGCTTTTCCACATGGTACGAGCAGTACTTC. This gives the protein CASSFSTWYEQYF. The full variable domain, completed using reference TRBV5-6 and TRBJ2-7, is DAGVTQSPTHLIKTRGQQVTLRCSPKSGHDTVSWYQQALGQGPQFIFQYYEEEERQRGNFPDRFSGHQFPNYSSELNVNALLLGDSALYLCASSFSTWYEQYFGPGTRLTVT.

This clonotype was recorded at least ten times. CDR3 in amino acids: CASSQAGTSSYEQYF. In nucleotides, the CDR3 is TGCGCCAGCAGCCAGGCCGGGACTAGCTCCTACGAGCAGTACTTC. The chain uses TRBV4-3 and TRBJ2-7; 8 positions match TRBD2. Trimming took 3 bases from V and 0 from J; bases not matched to a gene: 4. CDR3 length: 15 residues. The germline V gene encodes CDR1 LGHNA and CDR2 YSLEER.

The table lists this clonotype with a few counts. V and J are TRBV18 and TRBJ1-2, with D possibly being TRBD1 (6 bases). Trimming pared 1 base from V and 2 bases from J, leaving 11 bases between. The CDR3 sequence is 15 residues long. Per germline, CDR1 KGHSH and CDR2 LQKENI. CDR3 sequence (DNA): TGTGCCAGCTCACCACTCGGGGGCATAAACTATGGCTACACCTTC. Residues: CASSPLGGINYGYTF.

This clonotype occurred many times. The gene calls are TRBV24-1 and TRBJ2-7; TRBD1 or TRBD2 may be the D gene (5 bases each). Trimming cost V 3 bases and J 2 bases, with 19 bases left between them. The germline V gene has CDR1 KGHDR and CDR2 SFDVKD. The CDR3 extends over 17 amino acids. The CDR3 loop reads CATSDLCGSRDPYEQYF. The CDR3 bases are TGTGCCACCAGTGATCTATGCGGGTCCAGGGACCCCTACGAGCAGTACTTC.